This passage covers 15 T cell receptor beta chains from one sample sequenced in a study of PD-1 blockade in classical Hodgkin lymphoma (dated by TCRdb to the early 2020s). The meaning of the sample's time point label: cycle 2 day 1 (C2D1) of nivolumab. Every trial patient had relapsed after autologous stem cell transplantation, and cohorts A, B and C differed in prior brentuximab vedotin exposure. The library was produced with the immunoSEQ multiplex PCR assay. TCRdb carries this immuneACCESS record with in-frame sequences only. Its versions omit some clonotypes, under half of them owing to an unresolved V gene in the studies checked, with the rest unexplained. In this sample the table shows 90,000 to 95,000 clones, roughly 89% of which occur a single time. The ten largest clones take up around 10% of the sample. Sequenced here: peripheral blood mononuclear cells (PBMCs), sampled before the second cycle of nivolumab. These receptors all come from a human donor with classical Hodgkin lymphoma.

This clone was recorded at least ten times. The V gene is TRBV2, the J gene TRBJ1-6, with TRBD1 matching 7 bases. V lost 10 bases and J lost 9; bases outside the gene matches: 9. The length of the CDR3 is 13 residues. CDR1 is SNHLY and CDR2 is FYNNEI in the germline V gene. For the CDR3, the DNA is TGTGCCACACACCGGGACAGAATTTCACCCCTCCACTTT. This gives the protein CATHRDRISPLHF.

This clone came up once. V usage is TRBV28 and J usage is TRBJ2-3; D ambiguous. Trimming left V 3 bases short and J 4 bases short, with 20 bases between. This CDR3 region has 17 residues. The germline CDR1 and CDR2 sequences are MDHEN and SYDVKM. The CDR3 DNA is TGTGCCAGCAGTTTCCTGGGGTGGAAACAACCCGCAGATACGCAGTATTTT. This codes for CASSFLGWKQPADTQYF.

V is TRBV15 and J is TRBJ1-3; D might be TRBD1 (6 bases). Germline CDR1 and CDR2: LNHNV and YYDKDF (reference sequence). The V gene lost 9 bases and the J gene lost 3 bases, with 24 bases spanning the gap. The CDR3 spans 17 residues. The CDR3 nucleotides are TGTGCCACTTCTCCTTTACAGGGACGCCTTGGTGGAAACACCATATATTTT. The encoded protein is CATSPLQGRLGGNTIYF.

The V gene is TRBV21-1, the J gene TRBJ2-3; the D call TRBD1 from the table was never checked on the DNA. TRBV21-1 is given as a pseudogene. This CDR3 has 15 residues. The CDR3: CASSKLNRSTDTQYF. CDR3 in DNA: TGTGCCAGCAGCAAACTTAACAGAAGCACAGATACGCAGTATTTT.

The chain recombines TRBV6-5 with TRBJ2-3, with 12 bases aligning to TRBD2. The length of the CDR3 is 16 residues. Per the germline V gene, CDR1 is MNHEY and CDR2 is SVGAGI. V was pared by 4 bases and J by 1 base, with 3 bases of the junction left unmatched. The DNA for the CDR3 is TGTGCCAGCAGTTTACTAGCGGGGGGCCGCACAGATACGCAGTATTTT. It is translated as CASSLLAGGRTDTQYF.

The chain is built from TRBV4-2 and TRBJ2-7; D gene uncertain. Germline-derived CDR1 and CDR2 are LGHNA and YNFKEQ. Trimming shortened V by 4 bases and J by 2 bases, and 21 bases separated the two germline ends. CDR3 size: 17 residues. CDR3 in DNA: TGTGCCAGCAGCCCCTCAACCCTTCCCGGTGGGACCTACGAGCAGTACTTC. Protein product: CASSPSTLPGGTYEQYF.

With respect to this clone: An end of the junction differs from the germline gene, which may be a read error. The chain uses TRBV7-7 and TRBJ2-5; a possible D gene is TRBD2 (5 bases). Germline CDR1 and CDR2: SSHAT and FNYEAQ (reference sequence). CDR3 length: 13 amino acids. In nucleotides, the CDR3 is TGTGCTAGCAGCTTAGCCAGGAGCGGGACCCAGTACTTC. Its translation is CASSLARSGTQYF.

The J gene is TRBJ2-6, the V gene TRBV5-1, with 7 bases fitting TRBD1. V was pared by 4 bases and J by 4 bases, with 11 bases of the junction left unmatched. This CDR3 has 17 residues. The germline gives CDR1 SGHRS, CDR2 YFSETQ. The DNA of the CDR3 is TGCGCCAGCAGCGCGGACAGGTCTATCGTAGGGGCCAACGTCCTGACTTTC. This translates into CASSADRSIVGANVLTF.

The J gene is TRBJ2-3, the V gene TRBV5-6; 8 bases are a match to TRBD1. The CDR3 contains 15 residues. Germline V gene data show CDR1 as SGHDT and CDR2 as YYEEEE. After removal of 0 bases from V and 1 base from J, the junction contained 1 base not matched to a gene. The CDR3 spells CASSLATGGTDTQYF. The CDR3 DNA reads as TGTGCCAGCAGCTTGGCGACAGGGGGCACAGATACGCAGTATTTT. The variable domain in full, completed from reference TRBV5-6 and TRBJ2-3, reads DAGVTQSPTHLIKTRGQQVTLRCSPKSGHDTVSWYQQALGQGPQFIFQYYEEEERQRGNFPDRFSGHQFPNYSSELNVNALLLGDSALYLCASSLATGGTDTQYFGPGTRLTVL.

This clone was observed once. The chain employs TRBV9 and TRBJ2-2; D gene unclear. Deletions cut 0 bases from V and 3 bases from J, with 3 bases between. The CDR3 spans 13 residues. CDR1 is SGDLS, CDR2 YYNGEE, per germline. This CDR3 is CASSVEDTGELFF. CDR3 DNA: TGTGCCAGCAGCGTAGAGGACACCGGGGAGCTGTTTTTT.

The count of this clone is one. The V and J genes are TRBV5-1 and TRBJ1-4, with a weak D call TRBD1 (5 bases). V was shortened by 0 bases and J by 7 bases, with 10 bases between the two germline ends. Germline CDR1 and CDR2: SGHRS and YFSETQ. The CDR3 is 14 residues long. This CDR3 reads CASSLATGREKLFF. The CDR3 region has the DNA TGCGCCAGCAGCTTGGCGACGGGGCGTGAAAAACTGTTTTTT.

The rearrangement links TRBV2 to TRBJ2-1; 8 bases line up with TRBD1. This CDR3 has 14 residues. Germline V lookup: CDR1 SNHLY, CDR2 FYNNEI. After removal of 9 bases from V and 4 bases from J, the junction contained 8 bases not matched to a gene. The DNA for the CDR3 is TGTGCCAGAACAGGGGGTTCTTCTTACAATGAGCAGTTCTTC. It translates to CARTGGSSYNEQFF. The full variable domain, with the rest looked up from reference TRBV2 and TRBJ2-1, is EPEVTQTPSHQVTQMGQEVILRCVPISNHLYFYWYRQILGQKVEFLVSFYNNEISEKSEIFDDQFSVERPDGSNFTLKIRSTKLEDSAMYFCARTGGSSYNEQFFGPGTRLTVL.

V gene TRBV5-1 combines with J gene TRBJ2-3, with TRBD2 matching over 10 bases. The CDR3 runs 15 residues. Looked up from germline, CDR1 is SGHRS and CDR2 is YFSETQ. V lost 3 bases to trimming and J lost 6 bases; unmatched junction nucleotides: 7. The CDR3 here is CASSSRAGGIDTQYF. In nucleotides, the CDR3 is TGCGCCAGCAGCTCAAGAGCGGGGGGGATTGATACGCAGTATTTT.

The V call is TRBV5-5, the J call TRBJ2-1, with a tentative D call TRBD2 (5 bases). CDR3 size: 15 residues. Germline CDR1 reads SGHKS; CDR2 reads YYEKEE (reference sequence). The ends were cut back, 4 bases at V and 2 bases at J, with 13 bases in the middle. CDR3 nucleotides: TGTGCCAGCAGCACTCTACTAGGTACCTACAATGAGCAGTTCTTC. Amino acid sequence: CASSTLLGTYNEQFF.

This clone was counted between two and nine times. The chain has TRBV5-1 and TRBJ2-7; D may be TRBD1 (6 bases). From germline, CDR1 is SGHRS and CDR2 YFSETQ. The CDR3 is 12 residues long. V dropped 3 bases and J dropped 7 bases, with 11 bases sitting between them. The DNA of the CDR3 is TGCGCCAGCAGCTCACAGGGTTGGGAGCAGTACTTC. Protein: CASSSQGWEQYF.